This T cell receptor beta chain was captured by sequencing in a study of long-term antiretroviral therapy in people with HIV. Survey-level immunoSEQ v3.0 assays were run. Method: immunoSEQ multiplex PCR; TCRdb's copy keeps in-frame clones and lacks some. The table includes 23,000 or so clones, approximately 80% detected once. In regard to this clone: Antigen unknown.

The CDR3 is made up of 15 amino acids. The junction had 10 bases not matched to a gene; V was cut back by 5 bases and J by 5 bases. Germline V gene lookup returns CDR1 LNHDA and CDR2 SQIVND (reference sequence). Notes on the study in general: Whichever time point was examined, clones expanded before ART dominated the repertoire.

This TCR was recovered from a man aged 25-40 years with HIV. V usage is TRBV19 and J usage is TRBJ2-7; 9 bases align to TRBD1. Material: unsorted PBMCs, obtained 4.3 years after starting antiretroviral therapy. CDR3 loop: CASSRPGTGTDEQYF. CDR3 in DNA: TGTGCCAGTAGTCGGCCCGGGACAGGGACGGACGAGCAGTACTTC.